Listed below are T cell receptor beta chains from one sample, sequenced in a study of T cell responses to AZD1222 COVID-19 vaccine. Repertoires were generated with immunoSEQ multiplex PCR, while TCRdb's copy carries only in-frame clones and drops some. The data show 77,000 or so clones, 90% to 95% seen once. This sample comprised peripheral blood, obtained on day 0 of MenACWY control vaccination. All receptors come from an adult in good health. Each CDR3 is given with its conserved first and last residue. Each record gives: clone size, D gene, V gene, J gene, CDR3 protein, CDR3 DNA. The D gene is left open where the match is weak. The size entry is marked missing in some rows and otherwise reads once, few, many or a size class.

-	-	TRBV6-2/TRBV6-3	TRBJ2-5	CASSYPTERQETQYF	TGTGCCAGCAGTTACCCAACAGAGCGCCAAGAGACCCAGTACTTC
-	-	TRBV19	TRBJ1-4	CASTGNSNEKLFF	TGTGCCAGTACAGGGAATTCTAATGAAAAACTGTTTTTT
-	-	TRBV3-1/TRBV3-2	TRBJ2-3	CASSSATRGPDTQYF	TGTGCCAGCAGCTCAGCGACTAGAGGTCCAGATACGCAGTATTTT
-	-	TRBV7-3	TRBJ1-1	CASSLTGQVGEAFF	TGTGCCAGCAGCTTAACAGGGCAAGTAGGTGAAGCTTTCTTT
-	-	TRBV12-3/TRBV12-4	TRBJ2-7	CASSNWDGREQYF	TGTGCCAGCAGCAACTGGGACGGCCGCGAGCAGTACTTC
-	TRBD1	TRBV27	TRBJ1-6	CASSGQGGLSALHF	TGTGCCAGCAGCGGACAGGGGGGCCTTTCGGCCCTCCACTTT
-	TRBD1	TRBV4-2	TRBJ1-6	CASSQVDRENSPLHF	TGTGCCAGCAGCCAAGTGGACAGGGAGAATTCACCCCTCCACTTT
once	TRBD2	TRBV10-3	TRBJ2-7	CAISSGDHSSYEQYF	TGTGCCATCAGTAGCGGGGATCATTCATCCTACGAGCAGTACTTC
-	TRBD1	TRBV18	TRBJ1-2	CASSGGQGNYGYTF	TGTGCCAGCTCGGGGGGACAGGGGAACTATGGCTACACCTTC
-	-	TRBV25-1	TRBJ2-7	CASSIVGGGEQYF	TGTGCCAGCAGTATTGTTGGGGGCGGCGAGCAGTACTTC
-	-	TRBV20-1	TRBJ1-1	CSASTQGNTEAFF	TGCAGTGCTAGTACACAGGGGAACACTGAAGCTTTCTTT
-	-	TRBV28	TRBJ1-2	CASSTQINYGYTF	TGTGCCAGCAGCACTCAGATAAACTATGGCTACACCTTC
once	-	TRBV20-1	TRBJ1-6	CSASRDKNSPLHF	TGCAGTGCTAGTCGGGACAAAAATTCACCCCTCCACTTT
-	TRBD1	TRBV5-1	TRBJ1-2	CASSSEGTGRSYGYTF	TGCGCCAGCAGCTCCGAGGGGACAGGGAGGAGCTATGGCTACACCTTC
-	TRBD1	TRBV9	TRBJ2-3	CASSDGTGGYTDTQYF	TGTGCCAGCAGCGATGGGACAGGGGGATACACAGATACGCAGTATTTT
-	-	TRBV13	TRBJ2-5	CASQARRQETQYF	TGTGCCAGCCAGGCCCGAAGACAAGAGACCCAGTACTTC
-	TRBD2	TRBV28	TRBJ2-7	CASSPPEFLASGSAYEQYF	TGTGCCAGCAGTCCCCCGGAATTTCTGGCTAGCGGTTCTGCCTACGAGCAGTACTTC
-	-	TRBV7-7	TRBJ2-2	CASSRQLANTGELFF	TGTGCCAGCAGCAGACAGCTTGCGAACACCGGGGAGCTGTTTTTT
-	-	TRBV15	TRBJ1-4	CATNRDTNEKLFF	TGTGCCACCAACCGGGACACGAATGAAAAACTGTTTTTT
-	-	TRBV6-1	TRBJ2-7	CASSEALPRGAFSYEQYF	TGTGCCAGCAGTGAAGCGCTTCCCAGGGGGGCCTTCTCCTACGAGCAGTACTTC
-	-	TRBV28	TRBJ1-5	CASRSPGSRQPQHF	TGTGCCAGCAGATCCCCAGGTAGCCGTCAGCCCCAGCATTTT
-	-	TRBV7-8	TRBJ2-2	CASSITVMNTGELFF	TGTGCCAGCAGCATCACGGTCATGAACACCGGGGAGCTGTTTTTT
-	-	TRBV7-3	TRBJ1-1	CASSSADRMNTEAFF	TGTGCCAGCAGCTCCGCGGACAGAATGAACACTGAAGCTTTCTTT
-	-	TRBV6-5	TRBJ2-3	CASRVAGIYTDTQYF	TGTGCCAGCAGGGTGGCCGGGATTTACACAGATACGCAGTATTTT
-	-	TRBV3-1/TRBV3-2	TRBJ2-1	CASSQGSYNEQFF	TGTGCCAGCAGCCAAGGGAGCTACAATGAGCAGTTCTTC
once	-	TRBV6-2/TRBV6-3	TRBJ1-1	CASSYIGDMNTEAFF	TGTGCCAGCAGTTATATTGGGGATATGAACACTGAAGCTTTCTTT
-	TRBD1	TRBV10-3	TRBJ1-5	CAISESMDRVNQPQHF	TGTGCCATCAGTGAGTCGATGGACAGGGTCAATCAGCCCCAGCATTTT
-	-	TRBV5-1	TRBJ1-2	CASSLVGDPGYTF	TGCGCCAGCAGCTTGGTCGGCGATCCCGGCTACACCTTC
-	-	TRBV2	TRBJ2-3	CASSAAPTITDTQYF	TGTGCCAGCAGTGCCGCCCCCACTATCACAGATACGCAGTATTTT
-	-	TRBV18	TRBJ2-2	CASSRLGYANTGELFF	TGTGCCAGCTCACGTTTAGGTTACGCGAACACCGGGGAGCTGTTTTTT
-	TRBD1	TRBV30	TRBJ2-2	CACVPGQVVGELFF	TGTGCCTGCGTTCCCGGACAGGTGGTCGGGGAGCTGTTTTTT
-	TRBD1	TRBV5-4	TRBJ1-6	CASSAGQVDSPLHF	TGTGCCAGCTCGGCGGGACAGGTTGATTCACCCCTCCACTTT
-	TRBD1	TRBV9	TRBJ2-2	CASSESTGTAELFF	TGTGCCAGCAGCGAATCAACCGGGACAGCTGAGCTGTTTTTT
-	TRBD2	TRBV9	TRBJ2-3	CASSVGLPGGSTDTQYF	TGTGCCAGCAGCGTAGGGCTGCCGGGAGGCAGCACAGATACGCAGTATTTT
-	-	TRBV12-3/TRBV12-4	TRBJ2-2	CASSLGVGELFF	TGTGCCAGCAGTCTGGGGGTAGGGGAGCTGTTTTTT
few	TRBD1	TRBV18	TRBJ1-1	CASSPRAGGTEAFF	TGTGCCAGCTCACCACGGGCAGGGGGCACTGAAGCTTTCTTT
-	-	TRBV30	TRBJ1-5	CAWSAGSNQPQHF	TGTGCCTGGAGCGCCGGGAGCAATCAGCCCCAGCATTTT
once	TRBD1	TRBV4-3	TRBJ2-6	CASSQPGQSTGANVLTF	TGCGCCAGCAGCCAACCGGGACAGTCAACTGGGGCCAACGTCCTGACTTTC
-	-	TRBV6-2/TRBV6-3	TRBJ2-5	CASTPGTGGTTNF	TGTGCCAGCACCCCCGGGACGGGCGGGACGACTAACTTC
-	-	TRBV6-2/TRBV6-3	TRBJ1-5	CASSSLRHVSNQPQHF	TGTGCCAGCAGTTCTCTCAGACACGTGAGCAATCAGCCCCAGCATTTT
once	TRBD1	TRBV10-3	TRBJ1-6	CAISRDRPVNSPLHF	TGTGCCATCAGTAGGGACAGGCCTGTGAATTCACCCCTCCACTTT
-	-	TRBV11-2	TRBJ2-7	CASSGGTYEQYF	TGTGCCAGCAGCGGCGGGACCTACGAGCAGTACTTC
-	TRBD1	TRBV29-1	TRBJ2-2	CSVEVAPGTGRSGELFF	TGCAGCGTTGAAGTAGCTCCCGGGACAGGGCGAAGCGGGGAGCTGTTTTTT
-	-	TRBV30	TRBJ2-5	CAWSDNKETQYF	TGTGCCTGGAGTGACAACAAAGAGACCCAGTACTTC
-	TRBD1	TRBV19	TRBJ1-4	CASSEGAQNEKLFF	TGTGCCAGTAGTGAGGGGGCGCAGAATGAAAAACTGTTTTTT
once	TRBD1	TRBV18	TRBJ2-5	CASSPLLTGGQETQYF	TGTGCCAGCTCACCCCTACTAACAGGGGGTCAAGAGACCCAGTACTTC
-	TRBD2	TRBV7-3	TRBJ2-2	CASSPLAGTNTGELFF	TGTGCCAGCAGCCCCCTAGCGGGGACGAACACCGGGGAGCTGTTTTTT
-	-	TRBV2	TRBJ1-2	CASSEGRTDSGYTF	TGTGCCAGCAGTGAGGGTAGGACAGATTCTGGCTACACCTTC
-	-	TRBV27	TRBJ2-3	CASGVTDTQYF	TGTGCCAGCGGGGTCACAGATACGCAGTATTTT
-	TRBD2	TRBV7-8	TRBJ2-3	CASFLAGPPDTQYF	TGTGCCAGCTTTCTAGCGGGACCCCCAGATACGCAGTATTTT
-	-	TRBV7-8	TRBJ2-3	CASSPRESWASTDTQYF	TGTGCCAGCAGCCCACGGGAAAGCTGGGCTAGCACAGATACGCAGTATTTT
-	-	TRBV3-1/TRBV3-2	TRBJ2-5	CASSRTDETQYF	TGTGCCAGCAGCCGGACGGACGAGACCCAGTACTTC